Described below is a single T cell receptor beta chain sequence and its context. Its antigen is still unknown. Base-call qualities are not available, and no considerably larger clone is one nucleotide away. This sample was included in a study of OX40 agonist ivuxolimab in advanced cancers. General notes on the study: The costimulatory receptor OX40 (CD134) was targeted by ivuxolimab, a fully human IgG2 agonistic monoclonal antibody. Peripheral TCRbeta sequencing aimed to test whether ivuxolimab altered TCR sequence diversity and caused clonal T-cell expansion. In the dose-escalation cohort, 82.7% of patients were male, and the mean age was approximately 60 years, with a range of about 23 to 85. Intravenous ivuxolimab was administered to patients every 2 weeks at six dose levels: 0.01, 0.1, 0.3, 1.5, 3 and 10 mg/kg. Patients were allowed to have had prior anti-PD-1, anti-PD-L1 or anti-CTLA-4 therapy, and more than 30% of the dose-escalation patients had previously received checkpoint inhibitors. Three dose-escalation patients achieved partial responses, one with hepatocellular carcinoma and two with cutaneous melanoma. Of the roughly 52 dose-escalation patients, hepatocellular carcinoma was present in about 20, melanoma in roughly 15, renal cell carcinoma in 9 and head and neck cancer in 9. The paper covers the monotherapy dose-escalation part of the phase I ivuxolimab trial, which included N of about 50 patients. Study-wide findings and limitations: At doses of 0.1 to 3.0 mg/kg, clonal expansion of both CD4+ and CD8+ T cells in blood was seen between baseline and week 6. The antigen specificity of the peripheral T cells that underwent clonal expansion was not determined. In the 0.1-3.0 mg/kg groups, partial responders were among the patients with the lowest normalized peripheral clonal expansion, particularly in CD8+ T cells. After ivuxolimab, more expanded clones were found on average in CD8+ T cells than in CD4+ T cells. Low levels of normalized T-cell clonal expansion were also seen in some nonresponding patients.

To sequence the TCRbeta CDR3 region, genomic DNA was isolated from the sorted cells. TCRbeta CDR3 regions were sequenced using the immunoSEQ Assay. The table comes from immuneACCESS by way of TCRdb, which keeps in-frame sequences with V and J called. Part of the clones is missing from these tables; in studies checked, under half for an unresolved V gene and the rest for unknown reasons. Within this sample are 55,000 to 75,000 clones, with about four fifths of them counted one time only. The ten largest clones represent 1% of the sample. The germline V gene sets CDR1 to SGHRS and CDR2 to YFSETQ. From the cysteine up to the phenylalanine, the CDR3 has a length of 11 residues. Only CDR3 DNA remains: 33 bases, in frame from the first base. V is cut by 0 bases and J by 7 bases, and the space between the germline ends is 4 bases. The trial excluded patients who had a history of autoimmune disease or were on systemic immunosuppression. Peripheral blood for TCR sequencing was collected from all dose cohorts at baseline, on cycle 4 day 1, and on cycle 7 day 1. The samples were taken from a phase I, first-in-human, multicenter, open-label dose-escalation trial of ivuxolimab. Adults with locally advanced or metastatic melanoma, renal cell carcinoma, hepatocellular carcinoma or head and neck squamous cell carcinoma were enrolled in the trial. CD4+ and CD8+ T cells were sorted separately from peripheral blood before TCR sequencing.

The sequencing here drew on CD4+ or CD8+ T cells sorted from blood, taken in a trial of the OX40 agonist ivuxolimab. Recombination linked TRBV5-1 to TRBJ2-5, with the D segment identity uncertain. The sequence was obtained from an adult with an advanced solid tumor such as melanoma, head and neck, liver or kidney cancer. The CDR3 protein: CASSLEGTQYF. The sequenced DNA: TGCGCCAGCAGCTTGGAGGGGACCCAGTACTTC. The reference TRBV5-1 and TRBJ2-5 proteins fill in what lies around the CDR3, so the full variable domain reads KAGVTQTPRYLIKTRGQQVTLSCSPISGHRSVSWYQQTPGQGLQFLFEYFSETQRNKGNFPGRFSGRQFSNSRSEMNVSTLELGDSALYLCASSLEGTQYFGPGTRLLVL.